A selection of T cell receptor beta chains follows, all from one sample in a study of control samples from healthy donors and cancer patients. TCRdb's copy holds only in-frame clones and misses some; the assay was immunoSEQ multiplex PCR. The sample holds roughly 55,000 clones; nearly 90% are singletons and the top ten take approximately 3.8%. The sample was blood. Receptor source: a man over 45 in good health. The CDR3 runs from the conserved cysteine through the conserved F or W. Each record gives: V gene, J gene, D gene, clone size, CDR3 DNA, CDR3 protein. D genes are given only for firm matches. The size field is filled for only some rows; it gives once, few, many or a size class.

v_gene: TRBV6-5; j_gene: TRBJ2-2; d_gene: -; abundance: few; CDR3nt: TGTGCCAGCAGTTACGGGGAGAACACCGGGGAGCTGTTTTTT; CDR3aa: CASSYGENTGELFF
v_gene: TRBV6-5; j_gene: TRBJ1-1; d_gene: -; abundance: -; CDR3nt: TGTGCCAGCACCACGACAGCCGTTAAGCCTGAAGCTTTCTTT; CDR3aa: CASTTTAVKPEAFF
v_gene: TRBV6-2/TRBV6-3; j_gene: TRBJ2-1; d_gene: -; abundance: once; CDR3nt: TGTGCCAGCAGTTACTCGGAGGGACTTGAGCAGTTCTTC; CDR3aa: CASSYSEGLEQFF
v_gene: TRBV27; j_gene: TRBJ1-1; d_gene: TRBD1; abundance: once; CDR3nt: TGTGCCAGCAGTTACGGACAGGAGAACACTGAAGCTTTCTTT; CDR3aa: CASSYGQENTEAFF
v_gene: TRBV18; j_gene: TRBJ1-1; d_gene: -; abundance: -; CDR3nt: TGTGCCAGCTTCACCTCCATAATGAACACTGAAGCTTTCTTT; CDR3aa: CASFTSIMNTEAFF
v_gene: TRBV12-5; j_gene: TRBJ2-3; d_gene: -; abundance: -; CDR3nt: TGTGCTAGTGGTCAAGTAGATACGCAGTATTTT; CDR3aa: CASGQVDTQYF
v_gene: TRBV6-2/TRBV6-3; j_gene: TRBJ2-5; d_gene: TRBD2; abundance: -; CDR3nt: TGTGCCAGCAGCCCATCGAAGGCAGCGGGGACCGGAGAGACCCAGTACTTC; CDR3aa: CASSPSKAAGTGETQYF
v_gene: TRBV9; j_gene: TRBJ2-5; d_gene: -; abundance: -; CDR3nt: TGTGCCAGCAGCGTAAACCCCGTGGAGACCCAGTACTTC; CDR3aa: CASSVNPVETQYF
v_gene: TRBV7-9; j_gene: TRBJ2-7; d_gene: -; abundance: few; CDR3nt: TGTGCCAGCAGCCTCAGTTCCAGATACGAGCAGTACTTC; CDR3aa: CASSLSSRYEQYF
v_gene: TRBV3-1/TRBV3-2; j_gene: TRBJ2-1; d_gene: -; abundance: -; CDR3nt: TGTGCCAGCAGCCCACAGGACGCGGGAAAAACCTACAACAATGAGCAGTTCTTC; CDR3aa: CASSPQDAGKTYNNEQFF
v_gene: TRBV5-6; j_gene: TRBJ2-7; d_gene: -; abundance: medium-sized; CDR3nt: TGTGCCAGCAGCTACGGCTCCCTCCGGGGCGAGCAGTACTTC; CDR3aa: CASSYGSLRGEQYF
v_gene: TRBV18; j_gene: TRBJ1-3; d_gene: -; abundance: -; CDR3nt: TGTGCCAGCTCAGTAACCCGGGACGGAGGAAACACCATATATTTT; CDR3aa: CASSVTRDGGNTIYF
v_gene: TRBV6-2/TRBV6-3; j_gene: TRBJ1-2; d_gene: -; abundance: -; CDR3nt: TGTGCCAGCAGTCCGGGACGGATCTATGGCTACACCTTC; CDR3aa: CASSPGRIYGYTF
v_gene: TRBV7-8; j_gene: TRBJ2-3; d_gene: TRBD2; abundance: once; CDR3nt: TGTGCCAGCAGCCCCGGACTAGCGGGAGGAAAGGCCACAGATACGCAGTATTTT; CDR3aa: CASSPGLAGGKATDTQYF
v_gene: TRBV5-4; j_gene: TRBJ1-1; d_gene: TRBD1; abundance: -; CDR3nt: TGTGCCAGCAGCCTTCCCTTAGGACAGGGGGATCTCGGGTTAACTGAAGCTTTCTTT; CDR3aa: CASSLPLGQGDLGLTEAFF
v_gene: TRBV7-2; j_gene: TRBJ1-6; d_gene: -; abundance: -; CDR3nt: TGTGCCAGCAGGACAGATGCCAATTCACCCCTCCACTTT; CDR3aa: CASRTDANSPLHF
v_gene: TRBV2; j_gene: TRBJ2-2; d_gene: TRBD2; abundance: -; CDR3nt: TGTGCCATCCTCCGGACTAGCCCCGGGGAGCTGTTTTTT; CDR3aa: CAILRTSPGELFF
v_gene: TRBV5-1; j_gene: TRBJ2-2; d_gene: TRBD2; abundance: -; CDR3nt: TGCGCCAGCAGCCTGAATTTAGCGGGAGTAGGGACCGGGGAGCTGTTTTTT; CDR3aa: CASSLNLAGVGTGELFF
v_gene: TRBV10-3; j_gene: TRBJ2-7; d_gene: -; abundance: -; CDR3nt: TGTGCCATCAGTGATCTCCAAAGCAGGGAGCAGTACTTC; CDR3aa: CAISDLQSREQYF
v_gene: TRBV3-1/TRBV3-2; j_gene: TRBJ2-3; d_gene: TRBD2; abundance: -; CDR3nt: TGTGCCAGCAGTCATGCTAGCGGGAGTAAAGATACGCAGTATTTT; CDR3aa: CASSHASGSKDTQYF
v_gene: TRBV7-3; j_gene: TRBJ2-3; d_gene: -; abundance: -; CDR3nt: TGTGCCAGCAGCCTTGGGGGGGCAGGGTCCACAGATACGCAGTATTTT; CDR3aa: CASSLGGAGSTDTQYF
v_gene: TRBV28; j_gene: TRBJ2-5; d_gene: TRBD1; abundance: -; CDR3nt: TGTGCCAACAGCAGCCAGGAAAGGACAGGGGGCGAAGAGACCCAGTACTTC; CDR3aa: CANSSQERTGGEETQYF
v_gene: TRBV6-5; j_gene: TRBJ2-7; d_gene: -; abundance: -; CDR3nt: TGTGCCAGCAGTTACCACTACGAGCAGTACTTC; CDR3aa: CASSYHYEQYF
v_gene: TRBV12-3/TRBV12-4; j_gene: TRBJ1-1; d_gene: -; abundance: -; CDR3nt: TGTGCCAGCAGTTTAGCCGCCTCGGCTTTCTTT; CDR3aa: CASSLAASAFF
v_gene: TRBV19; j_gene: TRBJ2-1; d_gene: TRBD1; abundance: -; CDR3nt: TGTGCCAGTAGTATTTCCGACAGGGTCCCTTACAATGAGCAGTTCTTC; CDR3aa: CASSISDRVPYNEQFF
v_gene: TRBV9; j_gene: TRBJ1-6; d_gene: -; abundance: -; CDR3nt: TGTGCCAGCAGCGTAGATTTGCGCTCCTATAATTCACCCCTCCACTTT; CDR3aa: CASSVDLRSYNSPLHF
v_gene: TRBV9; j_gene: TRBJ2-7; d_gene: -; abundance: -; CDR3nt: TGTGCCAGCAGCTACCAAGGGGGCGAGCAGTACTTC; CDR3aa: CASSYQGGEQYF
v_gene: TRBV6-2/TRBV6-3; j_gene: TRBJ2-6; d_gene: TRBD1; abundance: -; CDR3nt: TGTGCCAGCAGTTTAAGGTCGCCGGGACAGGTTGGCGGGGCCAACGTCCTGACTTTC; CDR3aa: CASSLRSPGQVGGANVLTF
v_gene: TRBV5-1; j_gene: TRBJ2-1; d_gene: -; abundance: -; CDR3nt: TGCGCCAGCAGCTTGGACGCGGCAGGGGTAGCCAATGAGCAGTTCTTC; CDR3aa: CASSLDAAGVANEQFF
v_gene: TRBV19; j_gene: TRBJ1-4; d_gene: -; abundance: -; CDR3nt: TGTGCCAGTAGGAGTGGGGGAGCAACTAATGAAAAACTGTTTTTT; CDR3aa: CASRSGGATNEKLFF
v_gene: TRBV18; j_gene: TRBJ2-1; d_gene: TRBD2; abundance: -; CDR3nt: TGTGCCAGCTCGAGTCCTAGCGGGAGGGCCTCCTATGAGCAGTTCTTC; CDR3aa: CASSSPSGRASYEQFF